Given below is one T cell receptor (beta chain) in context. This clonotype was counted at least ten times. Its antigen target is currently unknown. Within one base of it there is no much larger clone, and no base qualities were kept. This record belongs to a study of CD8 T cells in ankylosing spondylitis (dated 2017 in TCRdb). With respect to the entire study: To find TCR variants linked to disease, the study profiled T cell receptor beta repertoires in ankylosing spondylitis patients and healthy donors. The full study cohort comprised some 27 ankylosing spondylitis patients and some 100 healthy donors. Peripheral blood was sampled, and synovial fluid was additionally collected from ankylosing spondylitis patients. The paper's findings and limits, for the study overall: Blood from ankylosing spondylitis patients appeared to be characterized by a TCR beta motif composed of several highly homologous amino acid variants. Some TCR beta motif variants had previously been reported in synovial fluid and blood of reactive arthritis patients, which suggested common disease-initiation mechanisms. Significant enrichment of the disease-linked clones was reported in matched synovial fluid samples from ankylosing spondylitis patients. The disease-linked clones showed a CD8+ phenotype and occurred at relatively low frequencies in peripheral blood.

CDR1 SEHNR and CDR2 FQNEAQ were looked up in the germline V gene (reference sequence). Counted from cysteine to phenylalanine, this CDR3 has 15 amino acids. Only the CDR3 DNA stays, 45 bases, in frame from base 1. The trim is 5 bases for V and 1 base for J, with a gap of 11 bases between the germline ends. Sequencing relied on an Illumina HiSeq 2500. Quantitative 5'-RACE with molecular barcodes was the method used to prepare the TCR beta libraries. The study's own analysis went as follows. A new computational method, built on a probabilistic model of VDJ rearrangement, was used to identify disease-linked TCR variants. TCRdb handled the public reads itself, with Q25 trimming in fastp and clone calling in MiXCR, and kept productive beta chains. Under each unique CDR3 protein, matching rows form one entry showing the most common genes and DNA. Here the V and J calls rest on TCRdb's processing, not on the authors' analysis. This sample holds roughly 100,000 distinct CDR3 sequences; roughly 8.3% were observed only once. The ten largest clones capture nearly 10% of the sample.

The chain is made from TRBV7-9 and TRBJ1-4; confidence is insufficient to name the D gene. Sequencing was performed on blood, either unsorted or a sorted T cell fraction (not recorded which). This receptor was taken from a male donor with ankylosing spondylitis or in good health (not recorded which). The CDR3 reads as follows: CASSPRPETNEKLFF. The sequenced DNA: TGTGCCAGCAGCCCACGCCCCGAAACTAATGAAAAACTGTTTTTT.